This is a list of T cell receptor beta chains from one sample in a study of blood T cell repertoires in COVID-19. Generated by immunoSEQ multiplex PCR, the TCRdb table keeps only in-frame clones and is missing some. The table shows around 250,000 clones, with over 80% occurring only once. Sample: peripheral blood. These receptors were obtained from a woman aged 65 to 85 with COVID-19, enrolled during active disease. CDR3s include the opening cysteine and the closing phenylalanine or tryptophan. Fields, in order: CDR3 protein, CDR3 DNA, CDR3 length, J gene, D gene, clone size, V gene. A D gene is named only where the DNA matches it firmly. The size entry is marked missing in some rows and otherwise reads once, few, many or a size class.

CDR3 protein: CASSWDTEINEQFF; CDR3 DNA: TGCGCCAGCAGCTGGGACACTGAAATCAATGAGCAGTTCTTC; CDR3 length: 14; J gene: TRBJ2-1; D gene: -; clone size: -; V gene: TRBV5-1
CDR3 protein: CASSVRDSPYNEQFF; CDR3 DNA: TGTGCCAGCAGCGTACGGGACTCACCTTACAATGAGCAGTTCTTC; CDR3 length: 15; J gene: TRBJ2-1; D gene: -; clone size: -; V gene: TRBV9
CDR3 protein: CASSFRGSSGTDTQYF; CDR3 DNA: TGTGCCAGCAGCTTTCGAGGGAGTAGTGGCACAGATACGCAGTATTTT; CDR3 length: 16; J gene: TRBJ2-3; D gene: -; clone size: -; V gene: TRBV11-3
CDR3 protein: CASSSPFDASINNEKLFF; CDR3 DNA: TGTGCCAGCAGCTCTCCCTTTGATGCTTCTATCAATAATGAAAAACTGTTTTTT; CDR3 length: 18; J gene: TRBJ1-4; D gene: -; clone size: -; V gene: TRBV5-8
CDR3 protein: CASSGEGLPGREQYF; CDR3 DNA: TGTGCCAGCAGTGGGGAGGGACTCCCAGGGAGAGAGCAGTACTTC; CDR3 length: 15; J gene: TRBJ2-7; D gene: TRBD2; clone size: -; V gene: TRBV2
CDR3 protein: CASSLGTGDPEQYF; CDR3 DNA: TGTGCCAGCAGCTTAGGGACAGGGGATCCCGAGCAGTACTTC; CDR3 length: 14; J gene: TRBJ2-7; D gene: TRBD1; clone size: -; V gene: TRBV7-9
CDR3 protein: CASSKGGGRAVSYQETQYF; CDR3 DNA: TGTGCCAGTAGTAAGGGTGGCGGGAGGGCCGTGTCATACCAAGAGACCCAGTACTTC; CDR3 length: 19; J gene: TRBJ2-5; D gene: TRBD2; clone size: -; V gene: TRBV19
CDR3 protein: CASIASGNTGELFF; CDR3 DNA: TGTGCCAGCATTGCTAGCGGGAACACCGGGGAGCTGTTTTTT; CDR3 length: 14; J gene: TRBJ2-2; D gene: TRBD2; clone size: once; V gene: TRBV28
CDR3 protein: CASSRQEGTDTQYF; CDR3 DNA: TGTGCCAGTAGTCGGCAGGAGGGGACAGATACGCAGTATTTT; CDR3 length: 14; J gene: TRBJ2-3; D gene: -; clone size: -; V gene: TRBV19
CDR3 protein: CASRASGGLENTEAFF; CDR3 DNA: TGTGCCAGTAGGGCGTCAGGGGGTTTGGAGAACACTGAAGCTTTCTTT; CDR3 length: 16; J gene: TRBJ1-1; D gene: TRBD1; clone size: -; V gene: TRBV19
CDR3 protein: CVSGRQSYEQYF; CDR3 DNA: TGTGTATCCGGGAGGCAATCCTACGAGCAGTACTTC; CDR3 length: 12; J gene: TRBJ2-7; D gene: TRBD2; clone size: -; V gene: TRBV6-5
CDR3 protein: CASSLERTTYEQYF; CDR3 DNA: TGCGCCAGCAGCTTGGAGAGAACGACCTACGAGCAGTACTTC; CDR3 length: 14; J gene: TRBJ2-7; D gene: -; clone size: -; V gene: TRBV5-1
CDR3 protein: CAWSLREEYGYTF; CDR3 DNA: TGTGCCTGGAGCCTCCGGGAAGAATATGGCTACACCTTC; CDR3 length: 13; J gene: TRBJ1-2; D gene: -; clone size: -; V gene: TRBV30
CDR3 protein: CASSDRQGAVNTEAFF; CDR3 DNA: TGTGCCAGCAGCGATCGACAGGGGGCAGTGAACACTGAAGCTTTCTTT; CDR3 length: 16; J gene: TRBJ1-1; D gene: TRBD1; clone size: -; V gene: TRBV11-2
CDR3 protein: CASTKFRRQGGNEQFF; CDR3 DNA: TGCGCCAGCACTAAGTTTCGTAGACAAGGGGGCAATGAGCAGTTCTTC; CDR3 length: 16; J gene: TRBJ2-1; D gene: -; clone size: once; V gene: TRBV5-1
CDR3 protein: CASSLKRTSGSYEQYF; CDR3 DNA: TGTGCCAGCAGTTTGAAAAGGACTAGCGGGTCCTACGAGCAGTACTTC; CDR3 length: 16; J gene: TRBJ2-7; D gene: TRBD2; clone size: -; V gene: TRBV28
CDR3 protein: CASRPGVATETQYF; CDR3 DNA: TGTGCCAGCAGGCCCGGAGTTGCGACAGAGACCCAGTACTTC; CDR3 length: 14; J gene: TRBJ2-5; D gene: -; clone size: -; V gene: TRBV2
CDR3 protein: CASRGTGVEKLFF; CDR3 DNA: TGTGCCAGCAGGGGGACAGGAGTTGAAAAACTGTTTTTT; CDR3 length: 13; J gene: TRBJ1-4; D gene: TRBD1; clone size: once; V gene: TRBV12-3/TRBV12-4
CDR3 protein: CAIRRTENTGELFF; CDR3 DNA: TGTGCCATCAGGCGGACTGAAAACACCGGGGAGCTGTTTTTT; CDR3 length: 14; J gene: TRBJ2-2; D gene: -; clone size: -; V gene: TRBV10-3
CDR3 protein: CASSPQQGFGNSPLHF; CDR3 DNA: TGCGCCAGCAGCCCCCAACAGGGATTCGGCAATTCACCCCTCCACTTT; CDR3 length: 16; J gene: TRBJ1-6; D gene: -; clone size: -; V gene: TRBV4-1
CDR3 protein: CASSTEGLADTYEQYF; CDR3 DNA: TGTGCCAGCAGCACCGAGGGCCTAGCGGACACCTACGAGCAGTACTTC; CDR3 length: 16; J gene: TRBJ2-7; D gene: -; clone size: -; V gene: TRBV21-1
CDR3 protein: CASSLTTDQPQHF; CDR3 DNA: TGTGCCAGCAGTTTAACGACAGATCAGCCCCAGCATTTT; CDR3 length: 13; J gene: TRBJ1-5; D gene: -; clone size: -; V gene: TRBV27
CDR3 protein: CASRTRPGLAGLSSYEQYF; CDR3 DNA: TGTGCCAGCAGGACCCGTCCGGGACTAGCGGGCCTTAGCTCCTACGAGCAGTACTTC; CDR3 length: 19; J gene: TRBJ2-7; D gene: TRBD2; clone size: -; V gene: TRBV28
CDR3 protein: CASSQGIDVGTSGRNEQFF; CDR3 DNA: TGTGCCAGCTCACAGGGAATCGATGTAGGAACTAGCGGGCGCAATGAGCAGTTCTTC; CDR3 length: 19; J gene: TRBJ2-1; D gene: TRBD2; clone size: -; V gene: TRBV18
CDR3 protein: CATSAVDRVTGELFF; CDR3 DNA: TGTGCCACCAGTGCCGTAGACAGGGTGACCGGGGAGCTGTTTTTT; CDR3 length: 15; J gene: TRBJ2-2; D gene: TRBD1; clone size: once; V gene: TRBV24-1